This T cell receptor (beta chain) was documented in a study of PD-L1 blockade in urothelial cancer (dated by TCRdb to 2015 to 2018). Background on the whole study: Every patient began therapy in about 2014 and was given atezolizumab 1,200 mg intravenously every 3 weeks. About 90% of the 29 patients were males with bladder-origin urothelial cancer, and about 60% of the roughly 30 reported a prior smoking history. Patients had an ECOG performance status of 0 or 1 and had received between 0 and 3 prior chemotherapy regimens. Blood samples were analyzed 3 weeks after the start of treatment (second dose) and 6 weeks after the start of treatment. Blood samples gave median yields of 141,255 T cells and approximately 80,000 unique TCRs, along with a median clonality of 0.080. The study was an exploratory multi-omic analysis of somatic, immune and clinical correlates of response to PD-L1 blockade with atezolizumab in urothelial cancer. Pretreatment tumor samples and matched peripheral blood, collected serially before and after atezolizumab treatment, underwent TCR sequencing. Durable clinical benefit meant progression-free survival longer than 6 months, and TCR features were also tested against progression-free and overall survival. In the same patients, pretreatment tumors underwent whole exome sequencing and RNA sequencing in addition to TCR sequencing. Durable clinical benefit was achieved by nine patients and was not achieved by 20 patients. Pretreatment blood TCR-seq was available for around 29 patients, at least one posttreatment blood collection was obtained for around 25 patients, and tumor TCR-seq was available for around 25 patients. Broader findings and caveats from the paper: Patients with durable benefit showed greater expansion of tumor-associated TCR clones in peripheral blood 3 weeks after starting treatment (n of about 21, p = 0.022). Improved progression-free and overall survival was associated with having pretreatment peripheral blood TCR clonality below the median. Small sample size (n of about 30) and many exploratory analyses mean the results are intended to be hypothesis-generating.

Regarding this clone: The antigen it recognizes is unknown. One base away there is no much larger clone; base qualities are not given.

Synthetic TCR analog templates were spiked into each PCR to estimate absolute template abundance from read counts. The immunoSEQ assay used bias-controlled V and J gene primers to amplify TCRbeta CDR3 regions from genomic DNA. Sequencing of rearranged TCRbeta segments was done at approximately 20X coverage. Processing in the source paper ran as follows. Clustering was used to correct sequencing errors, and CDR3s were annotated against IMGT so that V, D and J genes could be assigned. Only productive TCRbeta rearrangements were used in downstream analyses, excluding out-of-frame or stop-codon sequences. To compute clonality, Shannon entropy was normalized by the log of the number of unique productive sequences and then subtracted from one. Clones differing between time points or between blood and tumor were identified using Fisher's exact test with Benjamini-Hochberg correction, with an adjusted p below 0.01 applied as the threshold. TCRdb stores this immuneACCESS table with in-frame sequences only. Part of the clones is absent; in the studies checked, under half of the shortfall reflects unresolved V genes, and no reason is known for the rest. V and J calls plus clone size are reproduced from that table; the DNA served to infer D and trimming. The sample table holds around 40,000 clones, of which around 89% were seen once. In total, the top ten clones hold around 2% of the sample.

The cohort comprised 25 to 35 patients with locally advanced or metastatic urothelial carcinoma treated at Memorial Sloan Kettering on a trial protocol. Peripheral blood mononuclear cells were collected from each patient pretreatment and during treatment, giving between 1 and 8 total time points per patient. The Qiagen DNeasy Blood extraction kit was used to purify genomic DNA from total PBMCs and from tumor samples. PBMCs were collected pretreatment and during treatment and were isolated and stored as previously described. The CDR3 starts with the cysteine, ends with the phenylalanine, and has 14 residues. The DNA shown is the 42-base CDR3, in frame from base 1. At the junction V is shortened by 6 bases and J by 0 bases, with 8 bases in between. Taken from the germline V gene, the CDR1 and CDR2 loops are SGHTA and FQGNSA.

This chain joins TRBV7-2 to TRBJ1-4, with a tentative D gene TRBD1 over 5 matching bases. Material: PBMCs, obtained around atezolizumab (anti-PD-L1) treatment. This TCR was sampled from a man aged 55-75 years with urothelial cancer. The nucleotides read TGTGCCAGCAGTTTACAGGCAACTAATGAAAAACTGTTTTTT. The resulting protein is CASSLQATNEKLFF.